This TCR beta chain was obtained from a study of blood T cell repertoires in COVID-19. Turning to the study itself: Samples came from the United States, Italy and Spain, spanning acute and convalescent COVID-19. T cells, B-cell-depleted T cells, or PBMCs supplied cDNA or gDNA.

V gave up 4 bases and J gave up 7 bases, with 10 bases separating them. The V gene's germline CDR1 is DFQATT and CDR2 SNEGSKA (reference sequence). The CDR3 sequence is 11 residues long. Original processing methods: Reference gene primer amplification yielded estimated nucleated cell counts. TCRdb's table, derived via immunoSEQ multiplex PCR, lists solely in-frame clones and lacks some. That table furnishes V, J and clone size, whereas the DNA furnished D and trimming. The repertoire has under 400,000 clones, about 90% of them found once; the top ten carry 2.5% to 3.5%. Seattle patients were enrolled while actively infected and followed longitudinally.

The chain has TRBV20-1 and TRBJ1-2, with D unresolved. The sequenced sample was peripheral blood. This receptor was identified in a woman aged 25 to 39 with COVID-19, enrolled during active disease. CDR3 in DNA: TGCAGTGCTATCCCGCGGGGTGGCTACACCTTC. This sequence encodes CSAIPRGGYTF.